The T cell receptor beta chain described here comes from a study of blood T cells in healthy people across ages. Germline assignment: CDR1 SGHKS and CDR2 YYEKEE (reference sequence). CDR3 length equals 14 residues. The ends were cut back, 6 bases at V and 2 bases at J, with 15 bases in the middle. A sample-barcoded 5' primer and a J-beta primer mix were used in a second PCR of about 6 to 12 cycles. TCRdb re-analysed the 5' RACE reads in MiXCR, keeping a single row per CDR3 protein. The data contain 600,000 to 650,000 distinct CDR3 sequences, 45% to 65% of them singletons. The clonotype was recovered from a man between 60 and 75 years old in good health. The genes are TRBV5-5 and TRBJ2-7; D possibly uses TRBD1 or TRBD2 (5 bases each). Specimen: blood. The CDR3 here is CASTQRGLTYEQYF. CDR3 bases: TGTGCCAGCACCCAACGGGGCCTTACCTACGAGCAGTACTTC.